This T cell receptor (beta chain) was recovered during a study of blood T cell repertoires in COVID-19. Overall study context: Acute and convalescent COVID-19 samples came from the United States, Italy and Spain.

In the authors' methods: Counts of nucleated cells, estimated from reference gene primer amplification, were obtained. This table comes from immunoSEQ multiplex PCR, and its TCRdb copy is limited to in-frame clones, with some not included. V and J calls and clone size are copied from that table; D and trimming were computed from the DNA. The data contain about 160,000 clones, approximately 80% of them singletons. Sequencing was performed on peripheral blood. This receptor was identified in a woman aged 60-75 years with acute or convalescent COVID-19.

Here the CDR3 reads CASSQSGTGTRTGELFF. The CDR3 bases are TGTGCCAGCAGCCAATCCGGGACAGGTACCCGGACCGGGGAGCTGTTTTTT. The V and J genes are TRBV3-1 (or the pseudogene TRBV3-2) and TRBJ2-2; TRBD1 agrees at 8 bases. The germline gives CDR1 LGHDT, CDR2 YNNKEL (reference sequence). CDR3 length: 17 residues. The trim removed 2 bases at V and 5 bases at J, leaving 10 bases unmatched.